This T cell receptor (beta chain) was captured by sequencing in a study of blood T cell repertoires in COVID-19. In the original workflow: Amplifying reference gene primers gave estimates of nucleated cell counts. TCRdb keeps only in-frame clones here, not all; method: immunoSEQ multiplex PCR. V, J and clone size are taken as reported in that table, and D and trimming were inferred from the DNA itself. The sample holds about 110,000 clones; roughly 90% are singletons and the top ten take 4.9%. This clone has only one observation. Per germline, CDR1 GTSNPN and CDR2 SVGIG (reference sequence). V was pared by 5 bases and J by 4 bases, with 5 bases of the junction left unmatched. The length of the CDR3 is 14 residues.

The TCR comes from a man aged 40-55 years with active or convalescent COVID-19. This chain uses TRBV30 with TRBJ1-6; 7 nucleotides line up with TRBD1. Sequenced input: peripheral blood. The CDR3 loop reads CAWGQVFYNSPLHF. The CDR3 DNA is TGTGCCTGGGGACAGGTTTTTTATAATTCACCCCTCCACTTT.